These 5 T cell receptor beta chains were sequenced from one sample in a study of shared clonotypes between healthy human individuals. Data came from immunoSEQ multiplex PCR; TCRdb stores just in-frame clones and leaves some out. This table holds fewer than 1.6 million clones, approximately 98.5% found once. The material sequenced was naive CD4+ T cells sorted from blood. Subset: CD45RA+ positively selected. The source is a man younger than 40 in good health.

The J gene is TRBJ1-4, the V gene TRBV5-8, with TRBD1 matching over 7 bases. This CDR3 comprises 15 residues. Trimming at V came to 4 bases and at J to 3 bases, leaving 6 bases not matched to a gene. Germline CDR1 reads SGHTS; CDR2 reads YDEGEE. This CDR3 is CASSPVQGSNEKLFF. In DNA, the CDR3 is TGTGCCAGCAGCCCCGTACAGGGGTCTAATGAAAAACTGTTTTTT. Supplemented by reference TRBV5-8 and TRBJ1-4, the full variable domain reads EAGVTQSPTHLIKTRGQQATLRCSPISGHTSVYWYQQALGLGLQFLLWYDEGEERNRGNFPPRFSGRQFPNYSSELNVNALELEDSALYLCASSPVQGSNEKLFFGSGTQLSVL.

The chain couples TRBV7-8 to TRBJ1-5; 7 positions match TRBD1. V gave up 4 bases and J gave up 0 bases; unmatched junction bases: 9. The germline V gene encodes CDR1 SGHVS and CDR2 FQNEAQ. The length of the CDR3 is 17 residues. The CDR3 is CASSSGTDLYSNQPQHF. DNA of the CDR3: TGTGCCAGCAGCTCCGGGACAGATTTATATAGCAATCAGCCCCAGCATTTT.

This clone came up once. The chain has TRBV29-1 and TRBJ1-4; D gene unclear. The V end lost 6 bases, the J end lost 2 bases, and 10 bases lay between the germline ends. The CDR3 loop spans 13 amino acids. Germline CDR1 and CDR2: SQVTM and ANQGSEA. The CDR3 DNA follows: TGCAGCGTACTGGACCTGACTAATGAAAAACTGTTTTTT. The encoded protein is CSVLDLTNEKLFF.

The rearrangement links TRBV28 to TRBJ1-1, with D uncertain. Germline CDR1 is MDHEN and CDR2 is SYDVKM. CDR3 size: 14 residues. V lost 2 bases and J lost 1, with 8 bases in between. The CDR3 nucleotides read TGTGCCAGCAGTTTACTGGAGGGGAACACTGAAGCTTTCTTT. Protein: CASSLLEGNTEAFF.

This clone showed up just once. The chain has TRBV6-5 and TRBJ2-3; D unresolved. Trimming removed 7 bases from V and 8 bases from J, with 13 bases in between. Per germline, CDR1 MNHEY and CDR2 SVGAGI. CDR3 size: 12 residues. The CDR3 spells CASTSGVGTQYF. CDR3 in DNA: TGTGCCAGCACTTCAGGAGTGGGTACGCAGTATTTT.